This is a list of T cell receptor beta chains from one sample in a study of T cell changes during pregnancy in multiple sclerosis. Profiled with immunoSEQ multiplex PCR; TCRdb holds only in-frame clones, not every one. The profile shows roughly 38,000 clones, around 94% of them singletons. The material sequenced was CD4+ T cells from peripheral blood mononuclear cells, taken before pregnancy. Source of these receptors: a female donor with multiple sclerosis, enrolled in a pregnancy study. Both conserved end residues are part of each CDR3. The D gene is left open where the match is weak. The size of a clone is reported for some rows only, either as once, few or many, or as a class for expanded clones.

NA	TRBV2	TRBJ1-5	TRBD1	CASSEDRVGQPQHF	TGTGCCAGCAGTGAGGACAGGGTAGGCCAGCCCCAGCATTTT
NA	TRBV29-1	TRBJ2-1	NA	CSVDPPGVGYNEQFF	TGCAGCGTTGACCCTCCCGGAGTAGGATACAATGAGCAGTTCTTC
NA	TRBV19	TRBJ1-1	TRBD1	CASSPRTGNMIPEAFF	TGTGCCAGTAGTCCTCGGACAGGGAATATGATCCCTGAAGCTTTCTTT
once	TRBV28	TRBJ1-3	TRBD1	CASSFTGVGNTIYF	TGTGCCAGCAGTTTCACAGGGGTTGGAAACACCATATATTTT
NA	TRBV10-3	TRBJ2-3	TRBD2	CAISRHLSGINADTQYF	TGTGCCATCAGCCGGCACCTAAGCGGGATAAATGCAGATACGCAGTATTTT
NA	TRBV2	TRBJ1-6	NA	CASSERPGSSYNSPLHF	TGTGCCAGCAGTGAACGTCCAGGAAGCTCCTATAATTCACCCCTCCACTTT
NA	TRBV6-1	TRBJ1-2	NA	CASRTGSGYTF	TGTGCCAGCAGAACAGGGAGCGGCTACACCTTC
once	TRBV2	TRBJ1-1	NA	CASKGQGNTEAFF	TGTGCCAGCAAGGGCCAGGGGAACACTGAAGCTTTCTTT
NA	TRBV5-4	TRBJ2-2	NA	CASSRESSGYTGELFF	TGTGCCAGCAGCCGTGAGAGTAGCGGCTACACCGGGGAGCTGTTTTTT
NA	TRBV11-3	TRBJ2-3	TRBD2	CASSPGGRGTDTQYF	TGTGCCAGCAGCCCGGGGGGGCGCGGCACAGATACGCAGTATTTT
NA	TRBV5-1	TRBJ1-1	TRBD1	CASRPTGGTEAFF	TGCGCCAGCAGACCAACAGGGGGCACTGAAGCTTTCTTT
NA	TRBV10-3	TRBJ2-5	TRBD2	CAIRASGTNQETQYF	TGTGCCATCAGGGCTAGCGGTACAAACCAAGAGACCCAGTACTTC
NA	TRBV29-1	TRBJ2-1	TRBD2	CSCPGPSSGTGNEQFF	TGCAGCTGCCCAGGGCCTTCTAGCGGGACCGGCAATGAGCAGTTCTTC
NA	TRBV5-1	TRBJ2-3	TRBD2	CASSRLAVNPSTDTQYF	TGCGCCAGCAGTCGACTAGCGGTTAATCCTAGCACAGATACGCAGTATTTT
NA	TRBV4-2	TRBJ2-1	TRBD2	CASSQELAGVEFEQFF	TGTGCCAGCAGCCAAGAGCTAGCGGGAGTTGAGTTTGAGCAGTTCTTC
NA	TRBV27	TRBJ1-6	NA	CASRRQELNSPLHF	TGTGCCAGCAGGAGACAGGAACTTAATTCACCCCTCCACTTT
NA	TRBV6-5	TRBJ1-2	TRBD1	CASSSPGQGLYGYTF	TGTGCCAGCAGTTCCCCGGGACAGGGCTTATATGGCTACACCTTC
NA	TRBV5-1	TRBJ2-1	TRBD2	CASSLGLAADNEQFF	TGCGCCAGCAGCTTGGGACTAGCGGCTGACAATGAGCAGTTCTTC
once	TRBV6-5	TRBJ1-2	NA	CASSYEGDGYTF	TGTGCCAGCAGTTACGAAGGGGATGGCTACACCTTC
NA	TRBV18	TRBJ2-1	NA	CASSPIVSNYNEQFF	TGTGCCAGCTCACCAATTGTGTCTAACTACAATGAGCAGTTCTTC
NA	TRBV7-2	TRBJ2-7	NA	CASTSAGTSSYEQYF	TGTGCCAGCACATCAGCCGGGACTTCGTCCTACGAGCAGTACTTC
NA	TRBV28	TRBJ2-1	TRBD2	CASSPHGTSFHEQFF	TGTGCCAGCAGTCCCCACGGGACTAGCTTCCATGAGCAGTTCTTC
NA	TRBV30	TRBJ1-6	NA	CAWDVRGRYSPLHF	TGTGCCTGGGACGTAAGGGGCAGGTATTCACCCCTCCACTTT
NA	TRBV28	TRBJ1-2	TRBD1	CASTSVGRGQGYGYTF	TGTGCCAGCACCTCTGTGGGCAGGGGGCAGGGCTATGGCTACACCTTC
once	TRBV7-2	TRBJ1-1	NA	CASSLDRAFEAFF	TGTGCCAGCAGCTTGGACAGAGCTTTTGAAGCTTTCTTT